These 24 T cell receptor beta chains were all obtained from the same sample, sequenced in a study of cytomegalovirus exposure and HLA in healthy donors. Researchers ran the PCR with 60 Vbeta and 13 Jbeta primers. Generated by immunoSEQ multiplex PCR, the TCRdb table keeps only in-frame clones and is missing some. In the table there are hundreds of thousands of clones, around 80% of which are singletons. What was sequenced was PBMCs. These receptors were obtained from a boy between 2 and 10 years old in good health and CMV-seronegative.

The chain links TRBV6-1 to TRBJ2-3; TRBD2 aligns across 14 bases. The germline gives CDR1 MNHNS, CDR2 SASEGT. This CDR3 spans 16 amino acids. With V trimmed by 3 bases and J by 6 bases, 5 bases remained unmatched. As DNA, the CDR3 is TGTGCCAGCAGTGAGTGGACTAGCGGGAGGCGGGATACGCAGTATTTT. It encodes CASSEWTSGRRDTQYF.

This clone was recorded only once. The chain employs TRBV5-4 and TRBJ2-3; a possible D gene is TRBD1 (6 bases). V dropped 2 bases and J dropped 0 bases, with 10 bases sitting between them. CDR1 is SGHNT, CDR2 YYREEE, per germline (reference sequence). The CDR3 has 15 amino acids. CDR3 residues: CASSLQGYSTDTQYF. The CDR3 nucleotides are TGTGCCAGCAGCTTACAGGGCTACAGCACAGATACGCAGTATTTT.

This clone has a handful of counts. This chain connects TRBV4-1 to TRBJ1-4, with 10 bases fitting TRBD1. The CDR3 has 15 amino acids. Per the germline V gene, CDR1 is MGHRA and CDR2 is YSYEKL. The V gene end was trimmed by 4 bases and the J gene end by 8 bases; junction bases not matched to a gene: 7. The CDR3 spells CASSLRQGAGEKLFF. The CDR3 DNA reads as TGCGCCAGCAGCCTGCGACAGGGGGCCGGAGAAAAACTGTTTTTT.

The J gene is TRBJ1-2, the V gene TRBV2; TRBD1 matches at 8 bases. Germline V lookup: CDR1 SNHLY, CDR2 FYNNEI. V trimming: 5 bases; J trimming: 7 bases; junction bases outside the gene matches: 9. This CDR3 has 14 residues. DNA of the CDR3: TGTGCCAGCAGTTCCTCACAGGGGGTCAGTGGCTACACCTTC. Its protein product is CASSSSQGVSGYTF.

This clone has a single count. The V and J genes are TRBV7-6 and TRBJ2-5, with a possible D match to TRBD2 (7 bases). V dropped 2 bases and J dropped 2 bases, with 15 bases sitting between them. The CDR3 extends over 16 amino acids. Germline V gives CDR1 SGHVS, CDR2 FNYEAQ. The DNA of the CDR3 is TGTGCCAGCAGCTTATGGGGGCTAGCGGCACAAGAGACCCAGTACTTC. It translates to CASSLWGLAAQETQYF. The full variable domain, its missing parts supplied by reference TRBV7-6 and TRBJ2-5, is GAGVSQSPRYKVTKRGQDVALRCDPISGHVSLYWYRQALGQGPEFLTYFNYEAQQDKSGLPNDRFSAERPEGSISTLTIQRTEQRDSAMYRCASSLWGLAAQETQYFGPGTRLLVL.

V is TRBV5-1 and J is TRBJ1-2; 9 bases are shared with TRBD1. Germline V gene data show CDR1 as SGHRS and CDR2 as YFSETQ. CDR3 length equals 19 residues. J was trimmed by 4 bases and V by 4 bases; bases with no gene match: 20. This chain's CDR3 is CASSPDMGTGRLVTYGYTF. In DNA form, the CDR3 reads TGCGCCAGCAGCCCGGATATGGGGACAGGGCGGCTCGTTACCTATGGCTACACCTTC.

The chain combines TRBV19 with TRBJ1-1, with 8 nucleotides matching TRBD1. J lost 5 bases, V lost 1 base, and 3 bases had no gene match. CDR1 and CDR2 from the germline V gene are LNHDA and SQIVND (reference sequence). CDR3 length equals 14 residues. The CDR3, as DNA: TGTGCCAGTAGTATAGGGACAGGGAGGACTGAAGCTTTCTTT. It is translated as CASSIGTGRTEAFF.

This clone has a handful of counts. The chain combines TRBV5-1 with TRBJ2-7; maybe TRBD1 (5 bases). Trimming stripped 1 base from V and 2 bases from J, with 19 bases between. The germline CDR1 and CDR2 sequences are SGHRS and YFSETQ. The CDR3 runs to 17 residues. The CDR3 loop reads CASSLNRFDRSTYEQYF. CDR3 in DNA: TGCGCCAGCAGCTTGAACCGATTCGACAGATCTACCTACGAGCAGTACTTC. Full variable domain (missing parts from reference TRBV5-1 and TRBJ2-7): KAGVTQTPRYLIKTRGQQVTLSCSPISGHRSVSWYQQTPGQGLQFLFEYFSETQRNKGNFPGRFSGRQFSNSRSEMNVSTLELGDSALYLCASSLNRFDRSTYEQYFGPGTRLTVT.

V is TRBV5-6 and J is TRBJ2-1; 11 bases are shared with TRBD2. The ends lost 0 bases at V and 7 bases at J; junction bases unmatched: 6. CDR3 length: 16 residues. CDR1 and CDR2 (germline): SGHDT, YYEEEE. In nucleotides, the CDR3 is TGTGCCAGCAGCTTGGCTTCTAGCGGGGGGTTTAATGAGCAGTTCTTC. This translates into CASSLASSGGFNEQFF. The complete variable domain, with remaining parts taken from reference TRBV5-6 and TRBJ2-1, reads DAGVTQSPTHLIKTRGQQVTLRCSPKSGHDTVSWYQQALGQGPQFIFQYYEEEERQRGNFPDRFSGHQFPNYSSELNVNALLLGDSALYLCASSLASSGGFNEQFFGPGTRLTVL.

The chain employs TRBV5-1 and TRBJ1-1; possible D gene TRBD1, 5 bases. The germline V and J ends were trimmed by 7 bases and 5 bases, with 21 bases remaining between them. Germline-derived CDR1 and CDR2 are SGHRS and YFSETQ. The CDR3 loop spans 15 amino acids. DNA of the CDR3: TGCGCCAGCGTCGCGGACGAAGGGGAAGGGACTGAAGCTTTCTTT. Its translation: CASVADEGEGTEAFF.

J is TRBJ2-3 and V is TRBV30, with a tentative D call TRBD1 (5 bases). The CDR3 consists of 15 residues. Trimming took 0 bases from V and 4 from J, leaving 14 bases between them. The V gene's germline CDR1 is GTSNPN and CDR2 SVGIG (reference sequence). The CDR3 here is CAWSVDRGLSDTQYF. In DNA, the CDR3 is TGTGCCTGGAGTGTAGACAGAGGTTTATCAGATACGCAGTATTTT.

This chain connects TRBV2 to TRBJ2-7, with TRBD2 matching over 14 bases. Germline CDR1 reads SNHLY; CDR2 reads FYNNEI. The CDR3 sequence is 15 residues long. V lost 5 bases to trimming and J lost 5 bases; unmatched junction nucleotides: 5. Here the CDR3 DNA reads TGTGCCAGCAGTCGCCTGGGACTAGCGGGGGACGAGCAGTACTTC. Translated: CASSRLGLAGDEQYF.

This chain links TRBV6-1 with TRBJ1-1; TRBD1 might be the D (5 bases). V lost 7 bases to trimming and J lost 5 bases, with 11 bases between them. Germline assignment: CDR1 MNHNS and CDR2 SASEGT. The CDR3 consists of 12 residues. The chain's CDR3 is CASTFRDTEAFF. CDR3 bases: TGTGCCAGCACTTTCAGGGATACTGAAGCTTTCTTT.

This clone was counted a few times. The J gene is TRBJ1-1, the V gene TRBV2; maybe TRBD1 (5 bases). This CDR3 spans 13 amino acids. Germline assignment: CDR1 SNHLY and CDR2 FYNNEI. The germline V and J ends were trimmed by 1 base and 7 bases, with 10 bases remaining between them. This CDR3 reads CASSEVLQGEAFF. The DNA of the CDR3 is TGTGCCAGCAGTGAAGTCCTTCAGGGTGAAGCTTTCTTT.

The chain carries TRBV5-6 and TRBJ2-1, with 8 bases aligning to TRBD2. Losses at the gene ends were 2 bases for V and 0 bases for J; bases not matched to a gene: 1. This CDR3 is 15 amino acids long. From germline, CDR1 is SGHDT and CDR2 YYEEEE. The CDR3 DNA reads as TGTGCCAGCAGCTTCACTAGCGGCTCCTACAATGAGCAGTTCTTC. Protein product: CASSFTSGSYNEQFF.

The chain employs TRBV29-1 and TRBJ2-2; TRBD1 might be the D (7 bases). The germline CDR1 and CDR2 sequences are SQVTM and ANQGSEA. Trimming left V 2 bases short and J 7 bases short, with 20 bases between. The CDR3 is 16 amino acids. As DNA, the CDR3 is TGCAGCGTTGAAAATCCGAGACAGGGAGGTATCGGGGAGCTGTTTTTT. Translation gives CSVENPRQGGIGELFF.

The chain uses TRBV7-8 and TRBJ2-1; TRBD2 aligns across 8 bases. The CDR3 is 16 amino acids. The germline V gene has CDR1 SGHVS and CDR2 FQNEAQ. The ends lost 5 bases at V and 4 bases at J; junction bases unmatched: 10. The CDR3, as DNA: TGTGCCAGCAGCCCAGTGGGACTAGGAGCTTACAATGAGCAGTTCTTC. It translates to CASSPVGLGAYNEQFF.

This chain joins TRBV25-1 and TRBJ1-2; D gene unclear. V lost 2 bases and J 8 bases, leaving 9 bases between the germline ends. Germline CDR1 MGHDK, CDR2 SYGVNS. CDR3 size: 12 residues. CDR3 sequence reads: CASSEPARGYTF. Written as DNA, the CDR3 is TGTGCCAGCAGTGAACCCGCTCGGGGCTACACCTTC.

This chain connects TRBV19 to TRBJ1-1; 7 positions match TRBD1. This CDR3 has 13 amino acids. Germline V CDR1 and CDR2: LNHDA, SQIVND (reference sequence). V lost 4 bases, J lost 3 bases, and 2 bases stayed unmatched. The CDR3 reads CASSTDRDTEAFF. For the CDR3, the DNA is TGTGCCAGTAGTACAGACAGGGACACTGAAGCTTTCTTT.

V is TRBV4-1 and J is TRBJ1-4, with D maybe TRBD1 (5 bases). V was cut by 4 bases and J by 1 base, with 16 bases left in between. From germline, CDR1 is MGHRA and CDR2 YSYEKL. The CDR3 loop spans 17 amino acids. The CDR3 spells CASSPRDLRGTNEKLFF. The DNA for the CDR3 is TGCGCCAGCAGCCCCCGGGACCTGCGGGGAACTAATGAAAAACTGTTTTTT.

The CDR3 loop is CASSPTGVETQYF. CDR3 nucleotide sequence: TGTGCCAGCTCGCCAACAGGGGTAGAGACCCAGTACTTC. The J gene is TRBJ2-5, the V gene TRBV18, with TRBD1 matching 7 bases. Germline loops: CDR1 KGHSH, CDR2 LQKENI. The V segment lost 6 bases and the J segment 4 bases; nucleotides outside the gene matches: 5. CDR3 length: 13 amino acids.

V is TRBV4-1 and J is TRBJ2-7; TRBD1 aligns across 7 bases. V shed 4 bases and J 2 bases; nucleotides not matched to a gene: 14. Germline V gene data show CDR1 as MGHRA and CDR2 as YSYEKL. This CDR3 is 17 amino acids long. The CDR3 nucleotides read TGCGCCAGCAGCCTTGGGACCGGGACAGAGTTAGCCTACGAGCAGTACTTC. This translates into CASSLGTGTELAYEQYF.

CDR3 nucleotides: TGTGCCAGCTCACCATCGACAGGGAGTGGAAACACCATATATTTT. Protein product: CASSPSTGSGNTIYF. J is TRBJ1-3 and V is TRBV18; 7 nucleotides align to TRBD1. The J segment lost 3 bases and the V segment lost 2 bases, leaving 4 bases of the junction unmatched. The CDR3 has 15 amino acids. CDR1 KGHSH and CDR2 LQKENI come from the germline V gene.

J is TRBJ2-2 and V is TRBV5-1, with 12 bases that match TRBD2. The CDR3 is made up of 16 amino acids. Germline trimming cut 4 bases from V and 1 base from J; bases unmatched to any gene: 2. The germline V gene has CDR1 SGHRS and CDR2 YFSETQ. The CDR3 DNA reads TGCGCCAGCAGCATGACTAGCGGGAGGAACACCGGGGAGCTGTTTTTT. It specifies CASSMTSGRNTGELFF.